This entry is about one TCR beta chain. No antigen is known for it. CDR1 SGDLS and CDR2 YYNGEE come from the germline V gene. With V trimmed by 3 bases and J by 4 bases, 12 bases remained unmatched. This CDR3 has 16 residues. Profiled with immunoSEQ multiplex PCR; TCRdb holds only in-frame clones, not every one. Among approximately 2,000,000 clones, about nine tenths were seen once, and the ten largest hold 0.3% to 0.4%. The sample is drawn from a study of shared clonotypes between healthy human individuals. Study-level results: Only blood samples were collected, and tissue repertoires likely differ. Naive CD4 clonotypes were shared across several donors at 5% to 6%. Represented diversity (both genetic and exposure-history) was limited by the small number of donors.

The specimen sequenced was naive CD4+ T cells from PBMCs. Subset in this sample: CD45RA+ positively selected. The chain joins TRBV9 to TRBJ1-2; 7 bases match TRBD1. This clonotype was obtained from a young man in good health. Some clones in this sample may be carry-over from other donors' samples. This chain's CDR3 is CASSGGTDTSFYGYTF. The CDR3, as DNA: TGTGCCAGCAGCGGGGGGACAGACACCTCTTTCTATGGCTACACCTTC.